These T cell receptor beta chains were read from a single sample in a study of cytomegalovirus exposure and HLA in healthy donors. Sequenced by immunoSEQ multiplex PCR; TCRdb stores in-frame clones only, minus some. The data hold tens of thousands of clones, with around 83% observed a single time. The sample taken for sequencing was PBMCs. The receptors shown here come from a man aged 25-45 years in good health and CMV-seronegative. Each CDR3 is given with its conserved first and last residue.

j_call v_call cdr3_aa
TRBJ2-2 TRBV9 CASTPWLDYTGELFF
TRBJ2-7 TRBV19 CASARDRAYEQYF
TRBJ2-7 TRBV7-2 CASSLLGRYEQYF
TRBJ1-1 TRBV25-1 CASSAYRGINTEAFF
TRBJ2-7 TRBV11-3 CASSPSRFGEQYF
TRBJ1-2 TRBV13 CASSVNRGPAYGYTF
TRBJ1-5 TRBV12-1 CASSHPRGGNQPQHF
TRBJ2-5 TRBV7-8 CASSRGGSETQYF
TRBJ1-6 TRBV5-4 CASSLQGSYNSPLHF
- TRBV12-5 CASGLVLEGRGDEQYF
TRBJ1-6 TRBV15 CATSRDKTRDNSPLHF
TRBJ1-5 TRBV27 CASTPTSQGPLSNQPQHF
TRBJ2-5 TRBV11-2 CASSTRTPALVYQETQYF
TRBJ2-7 TRBV28 CASSPTSGGPYEQYF
- TRBV7-2 CASSEQRELFF
TRBJ2-1 TRBV5-4 CASSLGLAGEGGEQFF
TRBJ2-3 TRBV5-1 CASSQGTIPTDTQYF
TRBJ1-5 TRBV6-6 CATRRGPKINQPQHF
TRBJ2-1 TRBV7-3 CASSLKEGLAGGREQFF
- TRBV5-1 CASSSPRGQVYYEQYF
TRBJ1-4 TRBV5-1 CASSLGQTNEKLFF
TRBJ2-1 TRBV5-1 CASSLGTGYYNEQFF
TRBJ2-3 TRBV28 CASSLSITSVGTDTQYF
TRBJ1-2 TRBV5-1 CASSIGRQRCGYTF
TRBJ2-3 TRBV18 CASSRGGGEYTDTQYF
TRBJ1-1 TRBV5-6 CASTGTGGGNTEAFF
TRBJ1-1 TRBV19 CASSTGQKNTEAFF
TRBJ2-7 TRBV27 CASSGYRAYEQYF
TRBJ2-1 TRBV14 CASSQVTSGTVYNEQFF
TRBJ2-7 TRBV10-3 CAISGLEGSPSYEQYF
TRBJ1-1 TRBV5-1 CASSRRGAQGNTEAFF
TRBJ2-2 TRBV4-3 CASRCGVPGVTGELFF
TRBJ1-5 TRBV28 CASSLDGNQPQHF
TRBJ2-7 TRBV5-4 CASSLVGGGRYEQYF
TRBJ2-4 TRBV14 CASSQGGDAKNIQYF
TRBJ2-7 TRBV4-3 CASSQDLGASGVYEQYF
TRBJ2-5 TRBV11-3 CASSQGGQGKETQYF
TRBJ2-2 TRBV5-4 CASSFGTSGPTGELFF
TRBJ2-1 TRBV5-4 CASRLSLSVYEQFF
TRBJ1-1 TRBV18 CATRGYIGSDTEAFF
TRBJ2-7 TRBV27 CASSFVGGAYEQYF
TRBJ2-3 TRBV6-5 CASSYSAGGRDTQYF
TRBJ2-1 TRBV7-8 CASSLRAGLDNEQFF
TRBJ1-2 TRBV2 CASGGQGGDGYTF
TRBJ2-7 TRBV11-2 CASSLGAVYEQYF
TRBJ2-7 TRBV7-2 CASSLVREFYEQYF
TRBJ2-7 TRBV6-5 CASSIGTSGMGEQYF
TRBJ2-3 TRBV4-2 CASSQGQGFTDTQYF
TRBJ2-7 TRBV9 CASSPTGGTPYEQYF
TRBJ1-4 TRBV6-1 CASSENRATNEKLFF
TRBJ2-7 TRBV7-9 CASSLTGGSGEQYF
TRBJ1-2 TRBV27 CASSLGQGGYGYTF
TRBJ1-1 TRBV15 CATSSYTEAFF
TRBJ1-1 TRBV11-3 CASSLTVDTEAFF
TRBJ2-7 TRBV19 CASSTLRDTVEKYF
TRBJ2-1 TRBV2 CASTRTRDILTPYNEQFF
TRBJ2-3 TRBV27 CASSLGAGGTDTQYF
TRBJ2-1 TRBV18 CASSPDWEGRNEQFF